The present entry profiles one T cell receptor (beta chain) with its context. Its target is not known. These data are taken from a study of cytomegalovirus exposure and HLA in healthy donors. It was with 60 Vbeta and 13 Jbeta primers that the PCR ran. Profiling relied on immunoSEQ multiplex PCR, and the TCRdb table lists in-frame clones only, not all of them. The profile shows 95,000 to 110,000 clones, about 74% of them singletons. Study-wide findings and caveats: Per published reports, the classifier diagnosed cytomegalovirus status with high specificity and sensitivity. CMV antigen specificity was confirmed in vitro for a few CMV-associated chains. Certain sequence variants were highly shared and formed a cluster, and this cluster was likely a sequencing artifact.

V was clipped by 4 bases and J by 5 bases; unmatched bases: 6. The CDR3 covers 13 residues. Germline CDR1 and CDR2: SGHRS and YFSETQ. This receptor was taken from a woman aged 40 to 49 in good health and CMV-seropositive. Sequencing was carried out using PBMCs. The chain has TRBV5-1 and TRBJ2-7, with 7 bases matching TRBD1. This chain's CDR3 is CASSRGQQNEQYF. DNA of the CDR3: TGCGCCAGCAGCCGGGGACAGCAAAACGAGCAGTACTTC. The full variable domain, its missing parts supplied by reference TRBV5-1 and TRBJ2-7, is KAGVTQTPRYLIKTRGQQVTLSCSPISGHRSVSWYQQTPGQGLQFLFEYFSETQRNKGNFPGRFSGRQFSNSRSEMNVSTLELGDSALYLCASSRGQQNEQYFGPGTRLTVT.